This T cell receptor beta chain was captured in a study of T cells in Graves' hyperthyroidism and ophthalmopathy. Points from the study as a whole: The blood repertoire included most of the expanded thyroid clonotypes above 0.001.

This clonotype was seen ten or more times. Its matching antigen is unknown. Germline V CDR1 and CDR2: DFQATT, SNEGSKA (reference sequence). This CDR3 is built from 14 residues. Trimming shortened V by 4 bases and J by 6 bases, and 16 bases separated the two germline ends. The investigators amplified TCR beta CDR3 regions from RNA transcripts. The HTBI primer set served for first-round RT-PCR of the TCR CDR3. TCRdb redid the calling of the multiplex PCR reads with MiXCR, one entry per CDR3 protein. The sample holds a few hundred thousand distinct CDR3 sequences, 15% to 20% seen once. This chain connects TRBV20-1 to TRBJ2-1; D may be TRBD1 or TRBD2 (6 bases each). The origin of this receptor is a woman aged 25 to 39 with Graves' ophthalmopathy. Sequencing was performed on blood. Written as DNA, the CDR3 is TGCAGTGCTATAACAGGGTGGGGGGCCAATGAGCAGTTCTTC. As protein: CSAITGWGANEQFF.